This TCR beta chain was sequenced during a study of cytomegalovirus exposure and HLA in healthy donors. Study-wide points: A list of 150 to 200 TCR beta chains associated with cytomegalovirus was given. The authors reported that TCR beta sequences could predict HLA-A and HLA-B alleles. These predictions were accurate for most subjects in the first cohort. A later analysis showed TCR association rates differing by HLA locus, peaking at DRB1 and lowest at HLA-C.

The CDR3 spans 16 residues. Germline V gene data show CDR1 as GTSNPN and CDR2 as SVGIG (reference sequence). V lost 2 bases and J 3 bases, leaving 19 bases between the germline ends. Worth noting for this clone: Its antigen is unknown.

Both 60 Vbeta primers and 13 Jbeta primers went into the PCR. In the study's own analysis: Unique TCR beta chains numbered around 75 million in a later analysis, with about 9.9 million shared. Profiled with immunoSEQ multiplex PCR; TCRdb holds only in-frame clones, not every one. V, J and clone size reflect that table, while D and trimming were determined from the DNA. The repertoire holds approximately 130,000 clones, with around 83% as singletons. Sequenced sample: PBMCs. The genes are TRBV30 and TRBJ1-1; D might be TRBD1 (5 bases). The clonotype originates from a woman between 25 and 40 years old in good health and CMV-seropositive. In DNA form, the CDR3 reads TGTGCCTGGAGTCACGGGGGGGGAGGTAGAGACACTGAAGCTTTCTTT. It codes for CAWSHGGGGRDTEAFF.